A single sample gave rise to the 22 T cell receptor beta chains below, sequenced in a study of T cell responses to AZD1222 COVID-19 vaccine (dated by TCRdb to about 2021). Library method: the immunoSEQ multiplex PCR assay. The immuneACCESS repertoire file appears here via TCRdb, limited to in-frame rearrangements. These files lack a portion of the clones; in checked studies, under half of the deficit traces to unresolved V genes, and the cause of the others is not known. For this sample there are 64,000 or so clones; about 83% appear just once. The ten top clones hold approximately 7.4% of the sample. What this sample's time point label stands for: baseline before first vaccination. The sequencing used peripheral blood, collected on day 0 of AZD1222 vaccination. All receptors come from an adult in good health.

The rearrangement links TRBV2 to TRBJ1-2; unclear D gene. Trimming cost V 5 bases and J 0 bases, with 13 bases left between them. Germline V gene lookup returns CDR1 SNHLY and CDR2 FYNNEI. The CDR3 is made up of 15 amino acids. This CDR3 is CASSKDFSSNYGYTF. In nucleotides, the CDR3 is TGTGCCAGCAGTAAGGACTTTTCTTCTAACTATGGCTACACCTTC.

The genes are TRBV2 and TRBJ2-7, with a weak D call TRBD2 (5 bases). The CDR3 runs 12 residues. V lost 2 bases, J lost 4 bases, and 6 bases lay in between. The germline CDR1 and CDR2 sequences are SNHLY and FYNNEI. Here the CDR3 DNA reads TGTGCCAGCAGTGAACGGGGATACGAGCAGTACTTC. Translating it yields CASSERGYEQYF.

CDR3 protein: CASSRDTRTGSSYEQYF. The DNA of the CDR3 is TGCGCCAGCAGCCGTGACACACGGACAGGTTCCTCCTACGAGCAGTACTTC. V usage is TRBV5-1 and J usage is TRBJ2-7; 7 bases line up with TRBD1. The V and J ends lost 4 bases and 0 bases, in that order; junction bases with no gene match: 13. The CDR3 totals 17 residues. CDR1 and CDR2 from the germline V gene are SGHRS and YFSETQ. The entire variable domain, with the rest obtained from reference TRBV5-1 and TRBJ2-7, is as follows: KAGVTQTPRYLIKTRGQQVTLSCSPISGHRSVSWYQQTPGQGLQFLFEYFSETQRNKGNFPGRFSGRQFSNSRSEMNVSTLELGDSALYLCASSRDTRTGSSYEQYFGPGTRLTVT.

V usage is TRBV19 and J usage is TRBJ2-1; tentatively, D is TRBD2 (6 bases). Trimming removed 3 bases at V and 9 bases at J, with 9 bases between. The CDR3 covers 12 residues. From germline, CDR1 is LNHDA and CDR2 SQIVND (reference sequence). DNA of the CDR3: TGTGCCAGTAGTATTGGAGGGGCTGAGCAGTTCTTC. Protein sequence: CASSIGGAEQFF.

With respect to this clone: This sample includes further DNA sequences coding for the same CDR3. The V call is TRBV18, the J call TRBJ1-1; 8 bases match TRBD1. There are 13 residues in the CDR3. From germline, CDR1 is KGHSH and CDR2 LQKENI. V gave up 3 bases and J gave up 4 bases; unmatched junction bases: 1. The CDR3 nucleotides are TGTGCCAGCTCACCCGGACAGGGCACTGAAGCTTTCTTT. It specifies CASSPGQGTEAFF.

This sequence joins TRBV13 and TRBJ2-7; TRBD1 matches at 10 bases. J gave up 2 bases and V 8 bases, and 18 bases lay outside the gene matches. This CDR3 spans 18 amino acids. Per germline, CDR1 PRHDT and CDR2 FYEKMQ (reference sequence). CDR3 amino acids: CASAPPGQGFVGAYEQYF. CDR3 coding DNA: TGTGCCAGCGCTCCTCCGGGACAGGGGTTTGTCGGGGCCTACGAGCAGTACTTC.

This rearrangement joins TRBV7-2 to TRBJ1-1; unclear D gene. CDR1 and CDR2 (germline): SGHTA, FQGNSA. Trimming removed 1 base from V and 5 bases from J, with 11 bases in between. The CDR3 consists of 14 residues. CDR3 nucleotides: TGTGCCAGCAGCTTAGTTAGCGAGCGGACTGAAGCTTTCTTT. Its translation: CASSLVSERTEAFF.

V usage is TRBV14 and J usage is TRBJ1-6; TRBD1 matches at 7 bases. The CDR3 length is 18 residues. After removal of 2 bases from V and 5 bases from J, the junction contained 12 bases not matched to a gene. Germline V CDR1 and CDR2: SGHDN, FVKESK. The CDR3 loop is CASSQRQGMFADNSPLHF. The CDR3 DNA reads TGTGCCAGCAGCCAAAGACAGGGTATGTTTGCGGATAATTCACCCCTCCACTTT.

The chain carries TRBV5-4 and TRBJ1-4; D is unclear. CDR3 length: 12 residues. V lost 5 bases to trimming and J lost 0 bases, with 2 bases between them. CDR1 SGHNT and CDR2 YYREEE come from the germline V gene (reference sequence). The CDR3 region has the DNA TGTGCCAGCAGTACAACTAATGAAAAACTGTTTTTT. It encodes CASSTTNEKLFF. The whole variable domain, remainder taken from reference TRBV5-4 and TRBJ1-4, is ETGVTQSPTHLIKTRGQQVTLRCSSQSGHNTVSWYQQALGQGPQFIFQYYREEENGRGNFPPRFSGLQFPNYSSELNVNALELDDSALYLCASSTTNEKLFFGSGTQLSVL.

Regarding this clone: The identical CDR3 is also encoded by other nucleotide sequences in the sample. The V and J genes are TRBV5-1 and TRBJ1-1, with a weak D call TRBD1 (6 bases). V gave up 0 bases and J gave up 3 bases, with 9 bases separating them. Germline V gene sequence: CDR1 SGHRS, CDR2 YFSETQ. The CDR3 sequence is 14 residues long. The CDR3 nucleotides read TGCGCCAGCAGCTTGGTTGCAGGGGACACTGAAGCTTTCTTT. Its protein is CASSLVAGDTEAFF.

The chain combines TRBV3-1 (or the pseudogene TRBV3-2) with TRBJ1-2, with 7 bases lining up with TRBD1. This CDR3 has 16 residues. The trim removed 1 base at V and 5 bases at J, leaving 10 bases unmatched. Per germline, CDR1 LGHDT and CDR2 YNNKEL (reference sequence). For the CDR3, the DNA is TGTGCCAGCAGCCAAGCCGCGACAGGGCTACTTTATGGCTACACCTTC. Residues: CASSQAATGLLYGYTF.

The chain employs TRBV12-2 and TRBJ1-6. TRBV12-2 is recorded as a pseudogene. This CDR3 contains 11 residues. The CDR3 DNA follows: TGTGCAAGTCGCGTAGTTAGTCCCCTCCACTTT. Its translation: CASRVVSPLHF.

The chain recombines TRBV6-4 with TRBJ1-2; possible D gene TRBD1, 6 bases. Trimming removed 3 bases from V and 7 bases from J, with 12 bases in between. This CDR3 contains 13 residues. CDR1 and CDR2 (germline): MRHNA, SNTAGT. CDR3 sequence reads: CASSEGGEGGYTF. Here the CDR3 DNA reads TGTGCCAGCAGTGAAGGGGGAGAGGGTGGCTACACCTTC.

The chain has TRBV7-9 and TRBJ1-5; no reliable D call. Germline V gene sequence: CDR1 SEHNR, CDR2 FQNEAQ (reference sequence). This CDR3 is 15 amino acids long. V lost 4 bases to trimming and J lost 0 bases, with 10 bases between them. The CDR3 DNA reads as TGTGCCAGCAGCTCCGACTGGGATAGCAATCAGCCCCAGCATTTT. It codes for CASSSDWDSNQPQHF.

The chain employs TRBV2 and TRBJ2-1; D remains ambiguous. This CDR3 contains 15 residues. The germline V gene encodes CDR1 SNHLY and CDR2 FYNNEI. The germline V and J ends were trimmed by 4 bases and 0 bases, with 10 bases remaining between them. The CDR3 DNA reads TGTGCCAGCAGTGGGACGGTCAGCTCCTACAATGAGCAGTTCTTC. Its translation is CASSGTVSSYNEQFF. Drawing the rest from reference TRBV2 and TRBJ2-1, the complete variable domain is EPEVTQTPSHQVTQMGQEVILRCVPISNHLYFYWYRQILGQKVEFLVSFYNNEISEKSEIFDDQFSVERPDGSNFTLKIRSTKLEDSAMYFCASSGTVSSYNEQFFGPGTRLTVL.

V gene TRBV19 combines with J gene TRBJ1-5; 9 bases fit TRBD1. V trimming: 10 bases; J trimming: 0 bases; junction bases outside the gene matches: 7. The germline V gene has CDR1 LNHDA and CDR2 SQIVND (reference sequence). This CDR3 is built from 15 residues. CDR3 in amino acids: CATIEDRGSNQPQHF. The CDR3 coding sequence is TGTGCCACTATAGAGGACAGGGGTAGCAATCAGCCCCAGCATTTT.

In this sample, this clone turned up once. The chain recombines TRBV29-1 with TRBJ1-2, with D perhaps TRBD1 (5 bases). The V and J ends lost 5 bases and 2 bases respectively, with 18 bases between them. Germline CDR1 reads SQVTM; CDR2 reads ANQGSEA. This CDR3 has 15 amino acids. CDR3 residues: CSVPGFSLGNYGYTF. The CDR3 nucleotides read TGCAGCGTTCCAGGGTTTAGTCTAGGAAACTATGGCTACACCTTC.

The CDR3 DNA is TGTGCCAGCGACGCGGGAGGACATTCACCCCTCCACTTT. It is translated as CASDAGGHSPLHF. The chain couples TRBV7-9 to TRBJ1-6; the D is unclear. Trimming removed 8 bases from V and 8 bases from J, with 13 bases in between. The CDR3 is 13 amino acids. CDR1 is SEHNR, CDR2 FQNEAQ, per germline (reference sequence). The entire variable domain, with the rest obtained from reference TRBV7-9 and TRBJ1-6, is as follows: DTGVSQNPRHKITKRGQNVTFRCDPISEHNRLYWYRQTLGQGPEFLTYFQNEAQLEKSRLLSDRFSAERPKGSFSTLEIQRTEQGDSAMYLCASDAGGHSPLHFGNGTRLTVT.

This clone has just one count. The V and J genes are TRBV28 and TRBJ1-3; 7 bases are a match to TRBD1. Trimming at V came to 4 bases and at J to 4 bases, leaving 4 bases not matched to a gene. In germline, CDR1 is MDHEN, CDR2 SYDVKM. This CDR3 contains 14 residues. DNA for the CDR3: TGTGCCAGCAGTTCAACAGGGGACGGAAACACCATATATTTT. It is translated as CASSSTGDGNTIYF.

The rearrangement links TRBV6-6 to TRBJ2-7, with D hard to call. Germline CDR1 is MNHNY and CDR2 is SVGAGI (reference sequence). V lost 2 bases to trimming and J lost 6 bases, with 14 bases between them. The CDR3 is 14 amino acids. CDR3 residues: CASSYELYASEQYF. DNA of the CDR3: TGTGCCAGCAGTTACGAGTTGTATGCCTCCGAGCAGTACTTC.

The chain joins TRBV2 to TRBJ1-2; D is possibly TRBD1 (6 bases). V was pared by 7 bases and J by 8 bases, with 17 bases between. This CDR3 has 13 residues. Germline lookup yields CDR1 SNHLY and CDR2 FYNNEI. The CDR3 coding sequence is TGTGCCAGCAAATTAGGGGGGCTGTACGGCTACACCTTC. This codes for CASKLGGLYGYTF.

This clone was counted once. The genes are TRBV6-6 and TRBJ1-5, with TRBD1 matching 10 bases. The CDR3 totals 15 residues. CDR1 MNHNY and CDR2 SVGAGI come from the germline V gene (reference sequence). Trimming at V came to 7 bases and at J to 3 bases, leaving 6 bases not matched to a gene. Here the CDR3 DNA reads TGTGCCAGCACCACGGGACAGGGGACCAATCAGCCCCAGCATTTT. It codes for CASTTGQGTNQPQHF.